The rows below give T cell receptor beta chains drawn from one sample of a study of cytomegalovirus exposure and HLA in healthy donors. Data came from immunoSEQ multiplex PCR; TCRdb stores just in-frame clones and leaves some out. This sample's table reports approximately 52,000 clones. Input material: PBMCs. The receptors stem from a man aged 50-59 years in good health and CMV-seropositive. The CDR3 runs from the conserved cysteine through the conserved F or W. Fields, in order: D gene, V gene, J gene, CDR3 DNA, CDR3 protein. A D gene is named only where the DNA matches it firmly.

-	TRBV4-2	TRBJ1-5	TGTGCCAGCAGCCAAGACCCAGGCCCCCGGCATCAGCCCCAGCATTTT	CASSQDPGPRHQPQHF
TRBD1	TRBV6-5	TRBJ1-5	TGTGCCAGCAGCCCGGGACAGGGGGCGGGTCAGCCCCAGCATTTT	CASSPGQGAGQPQHF
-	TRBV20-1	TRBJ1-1	TGCAGTGCTAGCGAGGGGCGGGAGGCTTTCTTT	CSASEGREAFF
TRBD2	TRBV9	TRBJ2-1	TGTGCCAGCAGCGTAGGGACTAGCGGGGGGCACAATGAGCAGTTCTTC	CASSVGTSGGHNEQFF
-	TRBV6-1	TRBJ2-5	TGTGCCAGCAGTGGGGGGGAGCTAGGTCGGGGGACCCAGTACTTC	CASSGGELGRGTQYF
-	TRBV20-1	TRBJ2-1	TGCAGTGCTAGGCCGGACAATGAGCAGTTCTTC	CSARPDNEQFF
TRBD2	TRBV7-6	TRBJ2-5	TGTGCCAGCAGCGCGATAGCGGGGGCGCACCACGAGACCCAGTACTTC	CASSAIAGAHHETQYF
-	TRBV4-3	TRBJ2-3	TGCGCCAGCAGCCAAGACGCAGGTGCAGATACGCAGTATTTT	CASSQDAGADTQYF
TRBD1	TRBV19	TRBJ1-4	TGTGCCAGTAGTATAGCGAGGGACAGGATTTTTGCAACTAATGAAAAACTGTTTTTT	CASSIARDRIFATNEKLFF
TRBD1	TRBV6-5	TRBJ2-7	TGTGCCAGCAGTCTCTCGAGGACAGGGGCTTACGAGCAGTACTTC	CASSLSRTGAYEQYF
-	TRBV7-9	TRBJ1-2	TGTGCCAGCAGCCTCGCCGACGGGGACTATGGCTACACCTTC	CASSLADGDYGYTF
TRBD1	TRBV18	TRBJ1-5	TGTGCCAGCTCACTACAGGGGAAGGATCAGCCCCAGCATTTT	CASSLQGKDQPQHF
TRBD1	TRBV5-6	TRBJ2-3	TGTGCCAGCAGCTGGGTGTGGGGACAGGGGGCAACGAGGGATACGCAGTATTTT	CASSWVWGQGATRDTQYF
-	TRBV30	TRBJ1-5	TGTGCCTGGAGTGTTATGTATAGCAATCAGCCCCAGCATTTT	CAWSVMYSNQPQHF
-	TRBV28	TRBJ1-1	TGTGCCAGCAGTTTTTACTCCGAAGGTTCGGGCACTGAAGCTTTCTTT	CASSFYSEGSGTEAFF
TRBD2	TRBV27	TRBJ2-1	TGTGCCAGCAGTACCCTTACTAGCGGGGGGGCAGATGAGCAGTTCTTC	CASSTLTSGGADEQFF